The next 14 T cell receptor beta chains were all read from a single sample in a study of blood T cell repertoires in COVID-19. The data were produced by immunoSEQ multiplex PCR, yet TCRdb's version contains in-frame clones alone and is incomplete. This table has 95,000 or so clones, around 87% appearing once. The sequenced material came from peripheral blood. These receptors were collected from a human donor in a cohort sampled during active COVID-19.

V usage is TRBV3-1 (or the pseudogene TRBV3-2) and J usage is TRBJ2-3, with D unresolved. The CDR3 runs to 14 residues. CDR1 is LGHDT, CDR2 YNNKEL, per germline (reference sequence). With 2 bases removed from V and 0 bases from J, the gap between germline ends came to 6 bases. CDR3: CASSQSPSTDTQYF. In DNA, the CDR3 is TGTGCCAGCAGCCAATCTCCTAGCACAGATACGCAGTATTTT.

V usage is TRBV3-1 (or the pseudogene TRBV3-2) and J usage is TRBJ1-2; 9 bases are a match to TRBD1. Germline CDR1 LGHDT, CDR2 YNNKEL (reference sequence). Trimming took 3 bases from V and 7 from J; bases not matched to a gene: 9. The CDR3 length is 15 residues. Here the CDR3 DNA reads TGTGCCAGCAGCCACTGGGACAGGGTAATTGGTGGCTACACCTTC. Translated: CASSHWDRVIGGYTF.

V usage is TRBV28 and J usage is TRBJ1-2; no reliable D call. The germline V and J ends were trimmed by 3 bases and 7 bases, with 15 bases remaining between them. Germline V CDR1 and CDR2: MDHEN, SYDVKM. The CDR3 is made up of 14 amino acids. The CDR3 bases are TGTGCCAGCAGTTTCGGTGCCGGATCGGGTGGCTACACCTTC. Protein sequence: CASSFGAGSGGYTF.

The V gene is TRBV20-1, the J gene TRBJ2-5; 8 bases fit TRBD2. Trimming at V came to 3 bases and at J to 3 bases, leaving 9 bases not matched to a gene. CDR1 is DFQATT, CDR2 SNEGSKA, per germline (reference sequence). This CDR3 is built from 15 residues. The CDR3 is CSASRTGGGKETQYF. The CDR3 DNA reads TGCAGTGCTAGTCGGACGGGGGGGGGAAAAGAGACCCAGTACTTC.

The rearrangement links TRBV6-5 to TRBJ2-1; D not certain. Trimming pared 3 bases from V and 8 bases from J, leaving 8 bases between. The CDR3 is 12 residues long. Germline CDR1 is MNHEY and CDR2 is SVGAGI. DNA of the CDR3: TGTGCCAGCAGTTATAATACACATGAGCAGTTCTTC. Its protein is CASSYNTHEQFF.

The chain uses TRBV9 and TRBJ1-3; weak D call: TRBD1 (6 bases). Germline assignment: CDR1 SGDLS and CDR2 YYNGEE. The ends were cut back, 4 bases at V and 0 bases at J, with 17 bases in the middle. CDR3 size: 17 residues. The CDR3 sequence: CASSTHQGLLSGNTIYF. The DNA for the CDR3 is TGTGCCAGCAGCACACACCAGGGGCTGCTCTCTGGAAACACCATATATTTT.

The chain combines TRBV5-4 with TRBJ2-1, with D perhaps TRBD1 (5 bases). From germline, CDR1 is SGHNT and CDR2 YYREEE (reference sequence). The CDR3 runs to 17 residues. V lost 0 bases, J lost 2 bases, and 15 bases lay in between. CDR3 region: CASSLGDSQGPYNEQFF. CDR3 in DNA: TGTGCCAGCAGCTTGGGTGATAGCCAGGGTCCCTACAATGAGCAGTTCTTC.

This chain joins TRBV6-6 and TRBJ1-5, with D perhaps matching TRBD1 (5 bases). The CDR3 is 16 amino acids. Germline V CDR1 and CDR2: MNHNY, SVGAGI (reference sequence). V was shortened by 7 bases and J by 2 bases, with 18 bases between the two germline ends. CDR3 bases: TGTGCCAGCAACCCGGGAGGGGTTAGTGGCAATCAGCCCCAGCATTTT. Translating it yields CASNPGGVSGNQPQHF.

This clone turned up a few times. This chain joins TRBV18 and TRBJ2-5, with 7 bases aligning to TRBD2. Per germline, CDR1 KGHSH and CDR2 LQKENI. CDR3 length: 18 residues. Trimming removed 2 bases from V and 2 bases from J; junction bases left unmatched: 14. In DNA, the CDR3 is TGTGCCAGCTCACCAGCAAAGACGGGGGGTCTAAATCAAGAGACCCAGTACTTC. Translated, it gives CASSPAKTGGLNQETQYF.

This chain links TRBV14 with TRBJ2-2, with no clear D. With 4 bases removed from V and 7 bases from J, the gap between germline ends came to 7 bases. The CDR3 length is 12 residues. Looked up from germline, CDR1 is SGHDN and CDR2 is FVKESK. CDR3 region: CASSLRVGELFF. CDR3 in DNA: TGTGCCAGCAGCCTCCGAGTCGGGGAGCTGTTTTTT.

The V gene is TRBV21-1, the J gene TRBJ2-7; the D segment call TRBD1 is taken from the table without a DNA check. TRBV21-1 is shown as a pseudogene. CDR3 size: 15 residues. The CDR3 protein is CASSTLPQGPLGQYF. The CDR3 bases are TGTGCCAGCAGCACTCTACCGCAGGGGCCCCTTGGGCAGTACTTC.

The gene calls are TRBV6-6 and TRBJ1-3; 7 positions agree with TRBD1. The CDR3 runs to 16 residues. The germline V gene encodes CDR1 MNHNY and CDR2 SVGAGI (reference sequence). Germline trimming cut 5 bases from V and 3 bases from J; bases unmatched to any gene: 10. The CDR3 DNA sequence: TGTGCCAGCAGTCCAGGGGACAGACTTTTTGGAAACACCATATATTTT. Its translation is CASSPGDRLFGNTIYF.

This chain joins TRBV6-1 and TRBJ2-2, with TRBD2 matching over 10 bases. The CDR3 has 16 amino acids. Germline V gene lookup returns CDR1 MNHNS and CDR2 SASEGT. The V gene end was trimmed by 4 bases and the J gene end by 4 bases; junction bases not matched to a gene: 6. In DNA form, the CDR3 reads TGTGCCAGCAGTGTAACCCTAGCGGGGGTCACCGGGGAGCTGTTTTTT. Encoded protein: CASSVTLAGVTGELFF.

This chain connects TRBV25-1 to TRBJ1-4; TRBD1 agrees at 7 bases. Germline trimming cut 4 bases from V and 10 bases from J; bases unmatched to any gene: 3. CDR3 length: 12 residues. CDR1 and CDR2 (germline): MGHDK, SYGVNS. Here the CDR3 DNA reads TGTGCCAGCAGTGGGACAGGCATAAAACTGTTTTTT. Its protein is CASSGTGIKLFF.